This is a list of T cell receptor beta chains from one sample in a study of T-cell reconstitution after alpha-beta-depleted transplantation in children. Via MiXCR, TCRdb re-called the PCR reads, giving one row per CDR3 protein. The data show about 640,000 distinct CDR3 sequences, 16% seen once. This specimen consisted of PBMCs from the stem cell graft donor, obtained from the stem cell graft. These receptors all stem from a human donor who donated a stem cell graft to a child with acute myeloid leukemia. CDR3s include the opening cysteine and the closing phenylalanine or tryptophan. A D gene is named only where the DNA matches it firmly. Clone size appears in some rows only: once, few, many, or a class for an expanded clone.

J gene,V gene,clone size,D gene,CDR3 protein,CDR3 DNA
TRBJ2-2,TRBV5-1,.,.,CASSLAGGSGSNTGELFF,TGCGCCAGCAGCTTGGCCGGGGGTTCGGGATCGAACACCGGGGAGCTGTTTTTT
TRBJ2-1,TRBV7-2,.,TRBD1,CASSLFERDRGRFYNEQFF,TGTGCCAGCAGCTTATTTGAAAGGGACAGGGGGCGCTTTTACAATGAGCAGTTCTTC
TRBJ1-2,TRBV20-1,.,.,CSARAQAAGGSYGYTF,TGCAGTGCTAGGGCTCAGGCTGCGGGCGGGTCCTATGGCTACACCTTC
TRBJ2-3,TRBV19,.,TRBD2,CASSPQSGRGTDTQYF,TGTGCCAGTAGTCCCCAGAGTGGGAGGGGCACAGATACGCAGTATTTT
TRBJ1-1,TRBV29-1,.,.,CSVAGHRGTEAFF,TGCAGCGTTGCTGGCCATCGGGGGACTGAAGCTTTCTTT
TRBJ1-1,TRBV7-2,many,TRBD1,CASSADRDTEAFF,TGTGCCAGCAGCGCCGACAGGGACACTGAAGCTTTCTTT
TRBJ2-1,TRBV5-1,many,.,CASSQGSSYNEQFF,TGTGCCAGCAGTCAGGGGAGCTCCTACAATGAGCAGTTCTTC
TRBJ2-7,TRBV7-2,.,TRBD2,CASSLKLAGTYEQYF,TGTGCCAGCAGCTTAAAGCTAGCGGGCACGTACGAGCAGTACTTC
TRBJ1-1,TRBV27,many,.,CASKRSQGAWDTEAFF,TGTGCCAGCAAGAGGAGTCAGGGAGCCTGGGACACTGAAGCTTTCTTT
TRBJ2-1,TRBV7-3,.,TRBD2,CASSRLGASGGSSYNEQFF,TGTGCCAGCAGCAGACTCGGAGCTAGCGGGGGGAGCTCCTACAATGAGCAGTTCTTC
TRBJ2-5,TRBV7-2,few,TRBD2,CASSVGTSGAETQYF,TGTGCCAGCAGCGTCGGGACTAGCGGGGCGGAGACCCAGTACTTC
TRBJ1-1,TRBV10-3,many,.,CAIMRTENTEAFF,TGTGCCATCATGAGGACTGAGAACACTGAAGCTTTCTTT
TRBJ2-5,TRBV20-1,many,.,CSAVTSSPGEETQYF,TGCAGTGCTGTTACCTCCAGCCCAGGGGAGGAGACCCAGTACTTC
TRBJ2-2,TRBV2,many,.,CASSEIRGTGELFF,TGTGCCAGCAGTGAGATCCGAGGGACCGGGGAGCTGTTTTTT
TRBJ2-7,TRBV20-1,.,TRBD2,CSTGGTSGYEQYF,TGCTCCACGGGGGGGACTAGCGGCTACGAGCAGTACTTC
TRBJ1-4,TRBV12-3/TRBV12-4,few,.,CASSLDMHNEKLFF,TGTGCCAGCAGCCTTGACATGCATAATGAAAAACTGTTTTTT
TRBJ2-1,TRBV12-3/TRBV12-4,many,TRBD2,CASSLSGGAYEQFF,TGTGCCAGCAGCCTTAGCGGGGGGGCGTATGAGCAGTTCTTC
TRBJ1-5,TRBV4-2,.,.,CASSQDLSTAQGSGQPQHF,TGTGCCAGCAGCCAAGATCTTTCCACGGCGCAGGGATCGGGGCAGCCCCAGCATTTT
TRBJ2-2,TRBV5-5,many,.,CASSSLGDGELFF,TGTGCCAGCAGCTCCTTAGGGGACGGGGAGCTGTTTTTT
TRBJ1-6,TRBV5-1,.,.,CASRGDGTYNSPLHF,TGCGCCAGCAGAGGTGACGGTACCTATAATTCACCCCTCCACTTT
TRBJ1-6,TRBV7-3,many,TRBD1,CASSLDTGGNSPLHF,TGTGCCAGCAGCCTCGATACAGGGGGCAATTCACCCCTCCACTTT
TRBJ2-5,TRBV20-1,.,TRBD2,CSARKPLAGGSETQYF,TGCAGTGCTAGAAAACCACTAGCGGGGGGATCGGAGACCCAGTACTTC
TRBJ1-5,TRBV20-1,many,.,CSAREVRGYSNQPQHF,TGCAGTGCTAGAGAGGTCCGCGGCTATAGCAATCAGCCCCAGCATTTT